This note documents a single T cell receptor (beta chain) sequence. Primed by a sample-barcoded 5' primer and a J-beta primer mix, a second PCR proceeded for about 7 to 11 cycles. TCRdb used MiXCR to reprocess the 5' RACE reads, holding one entry per CDR3 protein. Of 1.8 million or so distinct CDR3 sequences listed, roughly two fifths were seen once; the top ten hold more than 20%. This sample was taken from a study of blood T cells in healthy people across ages. What was sequenced was blood. The sequence came from a human donor in good health.

The CDR3 here is CASSLGTGVGNQPQHF. The CDR3 coding sequence is TGTGCCAGCAGCTTGGGGACAGGGGTCGGCAATCAGCCCCAGCATTTT. The chain combines TRBV5-6 with TRBJ1-5, with 9 bases lining up with TRBD1. Germline V gives CDR1 SGHDT, CDR2 YYEEEE. V shed 0 bases and J 2 bases; nucleotides not matched to a gene: 3. This CDR3 comprises 16 residues.